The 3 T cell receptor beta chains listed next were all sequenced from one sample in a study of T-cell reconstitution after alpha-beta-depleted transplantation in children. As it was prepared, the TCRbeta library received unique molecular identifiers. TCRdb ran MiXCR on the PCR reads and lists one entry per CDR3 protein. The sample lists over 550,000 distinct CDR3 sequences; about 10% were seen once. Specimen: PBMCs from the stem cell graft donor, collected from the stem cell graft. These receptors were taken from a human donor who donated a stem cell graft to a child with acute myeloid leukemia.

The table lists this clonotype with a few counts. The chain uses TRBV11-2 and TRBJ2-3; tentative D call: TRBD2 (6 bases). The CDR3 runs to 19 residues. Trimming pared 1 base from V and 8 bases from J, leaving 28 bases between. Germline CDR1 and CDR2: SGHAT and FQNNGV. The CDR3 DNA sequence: TGTGCCAGCAGCTTAGTGGCGGGGCAGCGGACCGTATCTTCTGGTACGCAGTATTTT. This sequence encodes CASSLVAGQRTVSSGTQYF.

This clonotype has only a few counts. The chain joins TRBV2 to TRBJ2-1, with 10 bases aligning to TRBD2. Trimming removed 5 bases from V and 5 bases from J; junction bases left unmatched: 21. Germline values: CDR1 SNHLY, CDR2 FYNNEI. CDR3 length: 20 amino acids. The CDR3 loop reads CASSLRVASGSLGHNNEQFF. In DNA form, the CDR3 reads TGTGCCAGCAGTCTCAGGGTTGCTAGCGGGAGTTTGGGACATAACAATGAGCAGTTCTTC.

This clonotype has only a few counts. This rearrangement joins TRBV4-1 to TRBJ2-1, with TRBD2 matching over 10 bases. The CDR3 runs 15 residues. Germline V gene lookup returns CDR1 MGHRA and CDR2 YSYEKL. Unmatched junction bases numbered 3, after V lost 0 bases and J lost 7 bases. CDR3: CASSQEEREGNEQFF. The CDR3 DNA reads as TGCGCCAGCAGCCAAGAGGAGCGGGAGGGGAATGAGCAGTTCTTC.